A single sample gave rise to the 27 T cell receptor beta chains below, sequenced in a study of human T cells and chemical hapten exposure. From whole blood left unfractionated, total RNA was extracted. TCRdb used MiXCR to reprocess the 5' RACE reads, holding one entry per CDR3 protein. The sample consists of 110,000 or so distinct CDR3 sequences, roughly 19% of them appearing once. The receptors stem from a human donor in good health.

Only a few counts were recorded for this clonotype. The CDR3 DNA is TGCAGCGTTGAATCTTCGGGCACCTATGGCTACACCTTC. Translation gives CSVESSGTYGYTF. J is TRBJ1-2 and V is TRBV29-1; D not resolved. This CDR3 has 13 residues. Germline V gene sequence: CDR1 SQVTM, CDR2 ANQGSEA. Trimming left V 2 bases short and J 4 bases short, with 11 bases between.

This chain joins TRBV5-4 and TRBJ2-3; maybe TRBD1 (6 bases). V was shortened by 3 bases and J by 2 bases, with 7 bases between the two germline ends. The germline V gene has CDR1 SGHNT and CDR2 YYREEE (reference sequence). The CDR3 extends over 13 amino acids. The CDR3 protein is CASSWGLTDTQYF. CDR3 nucleotides: TGTGCCAGCAGCTGGGGGCTCACAGATACGCAGTATTTT.

J is TRBJ1-1 and V is TRBV19, with D perhaps TRBD1 (6 bases). Germline values: CDR1 LNHDA, CDR2 SQIVND (reference sequence). This CDR3 comprises 14 residues. The ends were cut back, 4 bases at V and 0 bases at J, with 9 bases in the middle. This chain's CDR3 is CASSKAGVNTEAFF. Here the CDR3 DNA reads TGTGCCAGTAGTAAGGCAGGGGTGAACACTGAAGCTTTCTTT.

The chain carries TRBV12-3 or TRBV12-4 and TRBJ1-5; D might be TRBD1 (5 bases). The ends were cut back, 5 bases at V and 3 bases at J, with 11 bases in the middle. CDR3 length: 14 amino acids. The DNA for the CDR3 is TGTGCCAGCAGTGTACGACAGTTCAATCAGCCCCAGCATTTT. This sequence encodes CASSVRQFNQPQHF.

A few counts support this clonotype. The chain's CDR3 is CASSVVPGSIDYEQYF. In DNA form, the CDR3 reads TGTGCCAGCAGTGTTGTCCCGGGGTCCATAGACTACGAGCAGTACTTC. The V gene is TRBV2, the J gene TRBJ2-7, with D maybe TRBD2 (5 bases). The CDR3 consists of 16 residues. V was shortened by 4 bases and J by 3 bases, with 19 bases between the two germline ends. Germline assignment: CDR1 SNHLY and CDR2 FYNNEI.

This chain links TRBV10-3 with TRBJ1-2; D may be TRBD1 (6 bases). CDR1 and CDR2 (germline): ENHRY, SYGVKD. Trimming took 3 bases from V and 4 from J, leaving 21 bases between them. The CDR3 has 17 residues. The DNA for the CDR3 is TGTGCCATCAGTGAAGTCCTTAGTGGACAGAGCACCTATGGCTACACCTTC. Residues: CAISEVLSGQSTYGYTF.

V is TRBV19 and J is TRBJ2-2, with TRBD1 matching 10 bases. V lost 5 bases, J lost 6 bases, and 6 bases stayed unmatched. The CDR3 spans 15 residues. Germline V gene lookup returns CDR1 LNHDA and CDR2 SQIVND (reference sequence). The CDR3 loop reads CASSFLGQGAGELFF. The CDR3 DNA is TGTGCCAGTAGTTTCCTAGGACAGGGGGCCGGGGAGCTGTTTTTT. Looking up the rest from reference TRBV19 and TRBJ2-2 gives the full variable domain: DGGITQSPKYLFRKEGQNVTLSCEQNLNHDAMYWYRQDPGQGLRLIYYSQIVNDFQKGDIAEGYSVSREKKESFPLTVTSAQKNPTAFYLCASSFLGQGAGELFFGEGSRLTVL.

This clonotype has more than one count but fewer than ten. This sequence joins TRBV3-1 and TRBJ1-4, with D perhaps TRBD1 (5 bases). Germline-derived CDR1 and CDR2 are LGHDT and YNNKEL (reference sequence). The V end was cut by 5 bases, the J end by 8 bases, with 15 bases between. The CDR3 totals 14 residues. CDR3: CASSSGRGSEKLFF. The CDR3 nucleotides are TGTGCCAGCAGCTCCGGGAGGGGTAGCGAAAAACTGTTTTTT.

The chain couples TRBV2 to TRBJ1-4; tentatively, D is TRBD1 (6 bases). CDR1 is SNHLY, CDR2 FYNNEI, per germline. Trimming took 5 bases from V and 4 from J, leaving 11 bases between them. This CDR3 has 14 amino acids. The CDR3 reads CASSRQAINEKLFF. CDR3 coding DNA: TGTGCCAGCAGTCGACAGGCGATTAATGAAAAACTGTTTTTT.

This rearrangement joins TRBV12-3 or TRBV12-4 to TRBJ1-1; 7 positions match TRBD1. The V gene end was trimmed by 1 base and the J gene end by 2 bases; junction bases not matched to a gene: 4. This CDR3 is 15 amino acids long. CDR3 in DNA: TGTGCCAGCAGTTTAGTAAGGGGGCAAAACACTGAAGCTTTCTTT. Translation: CASSLVRGQNTEAFF.

The sample holds a few counts of this clonotype. The chain carries TRBV5-4 and TRBJ2-7; D might be TRBD2 (6 bases). CDR1 SGHNT and CDR2 YYREEE come from the germline V gene (reference sequence). There are 13 residues in the CDR3. Between the trimmed V and J ends, which lost 3 bases and 7 bases, there was a span of 14 bases. CDR3 nucleotides: TGTGCCAGCAGCTCGGAGGGCCTTGGGGAGCAGTACTTC. This gives the protein CASSSEGLGEQYF. The whole variable domain, filled in from reference TRBV5-4 and TRBJ2-7, reads ETGVTQSPTHLIKTRGQQVTLRCSSQSGHNTVSWYQQALGQGPQFIFQYYREEENGRGNFPPRFSGLQFPNYSSELNVNALELDDSALYLCASSSEGLGEQYFGPGTRLTVT.

The rearrangement joins TRBV5-1 to TRBJ2-1; D call uncertain. In germline, CDR1 is SGHRS, CDR2 YFSETQ. V was shortened by 3 bases and J by 6 bases, with 10 bases between the two germline ends. This CDR3 region has 13 residues. The CDR3 loop is CASSWLPTNEQFF. The CDR3 nucleotides are TGCGCCAGCAGCTGGCTTCCCACCAATGAGCAGTTCTTC.

The rearrangement joins TRBV6-1 to TRBJ1-5, with D unclear. Germline V gene lookup returns CDR1 MNHNS and CDR2 SASEGT. CDR3 length equals 16 residues. V lost 3 bases to trimming and J lost 0 bases, with 12 bases between them. DNA for the CDR3: TGTGCCAGCAGTGATTCACGGACCCCTAGCAATCAGCCCCAGCATTTT. Amino acid sequence: CASSDSRTPSNQPQHF.

The chain links TRBV20-1 to TRBJ2-7; TRBD2 is a possible D gene (6 bases). The V gene lost 0 bases and the J gene lost 0 bases, with 15 bases spanning the gap. Looked up from germline, CDR1 is DFQATT and CDR2 is SNEGSKA (reference sequence). The CDR3 length is 16 residues. This chain's CDR3 is CSARDLGAGSSYEQYF. The CDR3 DNA reads TGCAGTGCTAGAGATCTCGGTGCGGGGAGCTCCTACGAGCAGTACTTC.

This clonotype has only a few counts. The rearrangement links TRBV5-5 to TRBJ1-1; D remains ambiguous. The germline CDR1 and CDR2 sequences are SGHKS and YYEKEE (reference sequence). The CDR3 contains 13 residues. Trimming shortened V by 2 bases and J by 0 bases, and 5 bases separated the two germline ends. In nucleotides, the CDR3 is TGTGCCAGCAGCTTCCCCGTGAACACTGAAGCTTTCTTT. Its translation: CASSFPVNTEAFF.

This clonotype was seen a handful of times. The chain recombines TRBV25-1 with TRBJ2-4; TRBD2 is a possible D gene (6 bases). Trimming shortened V by 2 bases and J by 4 bases, and 18 bases separated the two germline ends. CDR1 is MGHDK, CDR2 SYGVNS, per germline. The CDR3 has 17 residues. The CDR3 region has the DNA TGTGCCAGCAGTGAACCTGGACGGGATGGAGGGAAAAACATTCAGTACTTC. Translation: CASSEPGRDGGKNIQYF.

The DNA of the CDR3 is TGTGCCAGCACCCCGGCTTCGGGACTAACCACAGATACGCAGTATTTT. This sequence encodes CASTPASGLTTDTQYF. This sequence joins TRBV28 and TRBJ2-3; TRBD2 matches 7 bases. Germline V gene sequence: CDR1 MDHEN, CDR2 SYDVKM. Trimming took 7 bases from V and 2 from J; bases not matched to a gene: 12. This CDR3 has 16 amino acids. Supplemented by reference TRBV28 and TRBJ2-3, the full variable domain reads DVKVTQSSRYLVKRTGEKVFLECVQDMDHENMFWYRQDPGLGLRLIYFSYDVKMKEKGDIPEGYSVSREKKERFSLILESASTNQTSMYLCASTPASGLTTDTQYFGPGTRLTVL.

This clonotype showed up just a few times. This chain joins TRBV4-1 and TRBJ2-3; D is perhaps TRBD2 (5 bases). Germline V gene lookup returns CDR1 MGHRA and CDR2 YSYEKL. The V gene lost 1 base and the J gene lost 4 bases, with 12 bases spanning the gap. This CDR3 spans 15 amino acids. CDR3 loop: CASSQVGLAADTQYF. DNA of the CDR3: TGCGCCAGCAGCCAAGTTGGGCTAGCAGCAGATACGCAGTATTTT.

CDR3 bases: TGTGCCATCAGTGTAGGCGGAGACACAGATACGCAGTATTTT. This translates into CAISVGGDTDTQYF. The chain combines TRBV10-3 with TRBJ2-3; D gene unclear. The ends were cut back, 4 bases at V and 2 bases at J, with 10 bases in the middle. Looked up from germline, CDR1 is ENHRY and CDR2 is SYGVKD. The CDR3 runs to 14 residues.

The V and J genes are TRBV29-1 and TRBJ2-7, with TRBD2 as a possible D gene (5 bases). This CDR3 spans 13 amino acids. Germline loops: CDR1 SQVTM, CDR2 ANQGSEA. Trimming removed 4 bases at V and 0 bases at J, with 10 bases between. Here the CDR3 reads CSVAAGSSYEQYF. The DNA of the CDR3 is TGCAGCGTTGCGGCGGGTAGCTCCTACGAGCAGTACTTC.

CDR3 in amino acids: CASSATRRETQYF. The DNA for the CDR3 is TGTGCCAGCAGTGCAACTAGGCGGGAGACCCAGTACTTC. The V and J genes are TRBV6-5 and TRBJ2-5; D is perhaps TRBD2 (5 bases). The germline V gene encodes CDR1 MNHEY and CDR2 SVGAGI. The CDR3 loop spans 13 amino acids. V dropped 5 bases and J dropped 5 bases, with 12 bases sitting between them.

The genes are TRBV4-1 and TRBJ1-1; D unresolved. CDR1 is MGHRA, CDR2 YSYEKL, per germline. This CDR3 comprises 15 residues. The germline V and J ends were trimmed by 5 bases and 8 bases, with 21 bases remaining between them. The DNA for the CDR3 is TGCGCCAGCAGCTACGAGCAGAGGAGCCCAAAGGAAGCTTTCTTT. Translated, it gives CASSYEQRSPKEAFF.

This clonotype was seen more than once but under ten times. V and J are TRBV27 and TRBJ2-1; TRBD2 is a possible D gene (5 bases). Germline CDR1 MNHEY, CDR2 SMNVEV (reference sequence). Trimming left V 3 bases short and J 5 bases short, with 8 bases between. The length of the CDR3 is 13 residues. CDR3 loop: CASSFRRDNEQFF. CDR3 nucleotides: TGTGCCAGCAGTTTCAGGCGGGACAATGAGCAGTTCTTC.

The chain is built from TRBV4-1 and TRBJ2-1; TRBD2 aligns across 12 bases. This CDR3 spans 17 amino acids. CDR1 and CDR2 (germline): MGHRA, YSYEKL. The junction had 9 bases not matched to a gene; V was cut back by 2 bases and J by 7 bases. The CDR3: CASSQTPSGRAGNEQFF. CDR3 DNA sequence: TGCGCCAGCAGCCAAACCCCTAGCGGGAGGGCCGGGAATGAGCAGTTCTTC.

This clonotype has a count of ten or more. V gene TRBV14 combines with J gene TRBJ2-7, with 9 bases lining up with TRBD1. V shed 4 bases, J shed 4 bases, and the junction held 2 bases outside the gene matches. Germline CDR1 and CDR2: SGHDN and FVKESK. The CDR3 has 13 amino acids. The CDR3 loop is CASSRDRGYEQYF. The DNA for the CDR3 is TGTGCCAGCAGCCGAGACAGGGGGTACGAGCAGTACTTC.

V is TRBV19 and J is TRBJ2-1; 13 positions agree with TRBD2. The CDR3 covers 15 residues. The V gene end was trimmed by 6 bases and the J gene end by 8 bases; junction bases not matched to a gene: 7. Germline CDR1 is LNHDA and CDR2 is SQIVND (reference sequence). The DNA for the CDR3 is TGTGCCAGTAGCGGACTAGCGGGAGATACCGATGAGCAGTTCTTC. Its translation is CASSGLAGDTDEQFF.

The rearrangement uses TRBV30 and TRBJ2-5; 7 bases align to TRBD2. The CDR3 extends over 13 amino acids. Trimming at V came to 8 bases and at J to 1 base, leaving 7 bases not matched to a gene. Germline V gene lookup returns CDR1 GTSNPN and CDR2 SVGIG (reference sequence). CDR3 nucleotide sequence: TGTGCCGGTGCTGGGGGGGGCCAAGAGACCCAGTACTTC. Translated, it gives CAGAGGGQETQYF.